This TCR beta chain was sequenced for a study of T cell clonality in common variable immunodeficiency. Control and CVID samples contributed equal amounts of genomic DNA. TCRdb's table, derived via immunoSEQ multiplex PCR, lists solely in-frame clones and lacks some. The record shows approximately 45,000 clones for this sample, with no singletons present. Whole-study results and caveats: Authors noted CVID clonality's cause needs subpopulation repertoire sequencing. Compared with controls, CVID subjects had fewer shared TCRbeta clones.

This clone occurred a few times. The target antigen is unknown. The read stops 3 residues short of the end of the CDR3; the missing end is completed from the germline J gene. Germline lookup yields CDR1 LNHDA and CDR2 SQIVND (reference sequence). V gave up 7 bases and J gave up 3 bases, with 10 bases separating them. CDR3 length: 13 amino acids. The V and J genes are TRBV19 and TRBJ1-5; unclear D gene. The material sequenced was peripheral blood mononuclear cells. This TCR derives from a person aged 18 to 75 in good health. The sequenced part of the CDR3 DNA is TGTGCCAGTAAACAGACGGACAATCAGCCC. Translating it yields CASKQTDNQP. The entire CDR3 protein is CASKQTDNQPQHF.